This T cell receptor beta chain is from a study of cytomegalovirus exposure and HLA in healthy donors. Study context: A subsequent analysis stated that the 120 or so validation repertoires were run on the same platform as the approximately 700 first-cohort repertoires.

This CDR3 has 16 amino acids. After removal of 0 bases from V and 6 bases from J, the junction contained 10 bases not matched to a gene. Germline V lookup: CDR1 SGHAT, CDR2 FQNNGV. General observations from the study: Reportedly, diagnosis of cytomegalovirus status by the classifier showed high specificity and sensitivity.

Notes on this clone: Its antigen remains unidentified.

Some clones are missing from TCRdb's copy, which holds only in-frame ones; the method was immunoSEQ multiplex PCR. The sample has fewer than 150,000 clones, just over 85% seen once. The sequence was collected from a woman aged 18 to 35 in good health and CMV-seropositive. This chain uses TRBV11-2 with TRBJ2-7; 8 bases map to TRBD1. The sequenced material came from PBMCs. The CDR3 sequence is CASSLEPGQGRIEQYF. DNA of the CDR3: TGTGCCAGCAGCTTAGAGCCAGGACAGGGTAGGATCGAGCAGTACTTC.